This TCR beta chain was sequenced for a study of blood T cell repertoires in COVID-19. Overall study: The United States, Italy and Spain supplied acute and convalescent COVID-19 samples. Sources were T cells, B-cell-depleted T cells, or PBMCs; the material itself was cDNA or gDNA.

Authors' processing steps: By means of reference gene primer amplification, nucleated cell counts were estimated. TCRdb's copy holds only in-frame clones and misses some; the assay was immunoSEQ multiplex PCR. The DNA gave D and trimming, while V, J and clone size come from that table. This table has 55,000 to 65,000 clones, under 95% appearing once. V lost 4 bases and J lost 4, with 10 bases in between. Germline V gives CDR1 SEHNR, CDR2 FQNEAQ (reference sequence). The CDR3 has 13 amino acids. This chain joins TRBV7-9 and TRBJ2-5; the D is unclear. The TCR was taken from a human donor in a cohort sampled during active COVID-19. Specimen: peripheral blood. The CDR3 loop is CASSSFTGETQYF. DNA of the CDR3: TGTGCCAGCAGCTCGTTCACTGGAGAGACCCAGTACTTC.